These 21 T cell receptor beta chains share one sample of origin, sequenced in a study of T cell repertoires in cytomegalovirus infection (dated by TCRdb to about 2019). The sample was run on an Illumina HiSeq 1500. The public reads were reanalyzed by TCRdb: fastp trimming at Q25, MiXCR alignment, in-frame beta chains only. Merged by CDR3 protein, the rows form single entries marked with the most common genes and DNA. Present in this sample are 45,000 to 60,000 distinct CDR3 sequences, roughly a fifth of which were seen just once. The ten biggest clones cover roughly two thirds of the sample. These receptors' targets are unknown. The treatment or condition label here, explained by the study, means: in vitro stimulation with specific CMV peptide epitopes to enrich CMV-specific T cells. The sample was CD8+ T cells from cultured PBMCs, taken from culture after CMV antigen stimulation. These receptors originate from a human donor in good health (CMV status not recorded). Some clones in this sample may be carry-over from other donors' samples.

V gene TRBV7-9 combines with J gene TRBJ2-5; TRBD1 agrees at 11 bases. Trimming took 8 bases from V and 5 from J; bases not matched to a gene: 7. This CDR3 spans 14 amino acids. The germline V gene encodes CDR1 SEHNR and CDR2 FQNEAQ (reference sequence). The CDR3 sequence is CASRGQGVRETQYF. In DNA, the CDR3 is TGTGCCAGCCGGGGACAGGGGGTTCGGGAGACCCAGTACTTC.

This clonotype was observed a few times. The V call is TRBV6-5, the J call TRBJ2-1; 7 bases line up with TRBD1. Germline trimming cut 7 bases from V and 5 bases from J; bases unmatched to any gene: 11. Germline V CDR1 and CDR2: MNHEY, SVGAGI. The length of the CDR3 is 15 residues. The CDR3 loop reads CASTPLGDRNNEQFF. CDR3 in DNA: TGTGCCAGCACCCCCCTGGGGGACAGAAACAATGAGCAGTTCTTC.

This clonotype occurred many times. The V and J genes are TRBV5-6 and TRBJ2-7; TRBD1 aligns across 7 bases. V lost 4 bases and J lost 2; bases outside the gene matches: 9. CDR3 length equals 15 residues. Germline CDR1 SGHDT, CDR2 YYEEEE. The CDR3 here is CASSPWTGFPYEQYF. CDR3 bases: TGTGCCAGCAGCCCTTGGACAGGATTTCCCTACGAGCAGTACTTC. The full variable domain, in which reference TRBV5-6 and TRBJ2-7 provide the parts outside the CDR3, is DAGVTQSPTHLIKTRGQQVTLRCSPKSGHDTVSWYQQALGQGPQFIFQYYEEEERQRGNFPDRFSGHQFPNYSSELNVNALLLGDSALYLCASSPWTGFPYEQYFGPGTRLTVT.

The sample holds a few counts of this clonotype. The chain carries TRBV4-1 and TRBJ1-2; D not resolved. The ends were cut back, 0 bases at V and 5 bases at J, with 16 bases in the middle. Germline V gene lookup returns CDR1 MGHRA and CDR2 YSYEKL. The CDR3 is 16 residues long. CDR3 bases: TGCGCCAGCAGCCAAGATAGTGGGCTCCCGCTTTATGGCTACACCTTC. Protein product: CASSQDSGLPLYGYTF.

The V gene is TRBV27, the J gene TRBJ2-2; D might be TRBD1 (5 bases). Germline V gene lookup returns CDR1 MNHEY and CDR2 SMNVEV (reference sequence). V lost 3 bases and J lost 4, with 9 bases in between. The CDR3 extends over 14 amino acids. The CDR3 coding sequence is TGTGCCAGCAGTTTTTGGCAGGGCACCGGGGAGCTGTTTTTT. Translation gives CASSFWQGTGELFF.

The chain uses TRBV15 and TRBJ2-1; D tentatively reads TRBD1 or TRBD2 (6 bases each). There are 14 residues in the CDR3. Germline V gene sequence: CDR1 LNHNV, CDR2 YYDKDF (reference sequence). Trimming stripped 0 bases from V and 8 bases from J, with 11 bases between. The CDR3 region has the DNA TGTGCCACCAGCAGAGATCTCGGGGGCCATGAGCAGTTCTTC. Translated: CATSRDLGGHEQFF.

As concerns this clonotype: Sequence at one end of the junction differs from germline and may be a read error. This sequence joins TRBV7-9 and TRBJ1-5, with D possibly matching TRBD1 (5 bases). The CDR3 sequence is 14 residues long. Germline V lookup: CDR1 SEHNR, CDR2 FQNEAQ (reference sequence). CDR3 nucleotide sequence: TGTGCCAGCAGCGGGGGTCAGGCCAATCGGCCCCAGCATTTT. The encoded protein is CASSGGQANRPQHF.

The chain combines TRBV6-1 with TRBJ2-3; D possibly corresponds to TRBD2 (6 bases). The CDR3 is 14 residues long. V dropped 7 bases and J dropped 2 bases, with 13 bases sitting between them. Germline CDR1 MNHNS, CDR2 SASEGT. CDR3 sequence reads: CASNSGTSTDTQYF. The CDR3 DNA reads as TGTGCCAGCAACTCCGGGACTTCCACAGATACGCAGTATTTT.

The chain is built from TRBV27 and TRBJ2-3, with D unresolved. The germline V gene encodes CDR1 MNHEY and CDR2 SMNVEV (reference sequence). The CDR3 loop spans 15 amino acids. Between the trimmed V and J ends, which lost 3 bases and 6 bases, there was a span of 16 bases. CDR3 amino acids: CASSFALVSKDTQYF. In DNA, the CDR3 is TGTGCCAGCAGTTTTGCCCTTGTGTCAAAGGATACGCAGTATTTT.

This clonotype was found many times. The gene calls are TRBV29-1 and TRBJ2-1; 8 bases are a match to TRBD2. The CDR3 consists of 17 residues. CDR1 is SQVTM and CDR2 is ANQGSEA in the germline V gene. V was clipped by 0 bases and J by 2 bases; unmatched bases: 9. CDR3 sequence (DNA): TGCAGCGTTGAAGATTATAGCGGGGTGGGTACCTACAATGAGCAGTTCTTC. It codes for CSVEDYSGVGTYNEQFF.

The V call is TRBV13, the J call TRBJ2-7, with 9 bases lining up with TRBD2. This CDR3 is built from 17 residues. CDR1 and CDR2 from the germline V gene are PRHDT and FYEKMQ (reference sequence). V trimming: 0 bases; J trimming: 3 bases; junction bases outside the gene matches: 9. The CDR3 sequence is CASSLGSGGYTFYEQYF. The DNA of the CDR3 is TGTGCCAGCAGCTTAGGTAGCGGGGGCTATACATTCTACGAGCAGTACTTC. The full variable domain, rest sourced from reference TRBV13 and TRBJ2-7, is AAGVIQSPRHLIKEKRETATLKCYPIPRHDTVYWYQQGPGQDPQFLISFYEKMQSDKGSIPDRFSAQQFSDYHSELNMSSLELGDSALYFCASSLGSGGYTFYEQYFGPGTRLTVT.

The chain carries TRBV6-5 and TRBJ1-2; no clear D. This CDR3 is built from 10 residues. The germline CDR1 and CDR2 sequences are MNHEY and SVGAGI. V was trimmed by 9 bases and J by 1 base, leaving 3 bases between them. This chain's CDR3 is CASFNYGYTF. The CDR3 DNA reads as TGTGCCAGTTTTAACTATGGCTACACCTTC.

The chain links TRBV4-2 to TRBJ2-7; TRBD2 agrees at 9 bases. This CDR3 has 15 residues. Trimming removed 0 bases from V and 2 bases from J; junction bases left unmatched: 2. CDR1 is LGHNA, CDR2 YNFKEQ, per germline. The CDR3 nucleotides read TGTGCCAGCAGCCAAGAAAGCGGGGGGCCCTACGAGCAGTACTTC. It codes for CASSQESGGPYEQYF.

This clonotype was observed a few times. This rearrangement joins TRBV7-2 to TRBJ2-7; the D gene could be TRBD1 or TRBD2 (5 bases each). The CDR3 consists of 13 residues. Germline assignment: CDR1 SGHTA and CDR2 FQGNSA. The V end lost 3 bases, the J end lost 3 bases, and 9 bases lay between the germline ends. The CDR3 DNA follows: TGTGCCAGCAGCTTGGGGGTCAACTACGAGCAGTACTTC. Amino acid sequence: CASSLGVNYEQYF.

This clonotype was seen only a few times. The V call is TRBV7-2, the J call TRBJ2-3; no firm D call. CDR3 length equals 16 residues. V gave up 6 bases and J gave up 2 bases, with 18 bases separating them. CDR1 and CDR2 (germline): SGHTA, FQGNSA. The chain's CDR3 is CASRIGHLWITDTQYF. In nucleotides, the CDR3 is TGTGCCAGCAGGATAGGGCACTTGTGGATCACAGATACGCAGTATTTT.

The CDR3 DNA follows: TGCAGTGCTAGCGGCAGGGTTGAAAACACCATATATTTT. Translated: CSASGRVENTIYF. The chain joins TRBV20-1 to TRBJ1-3; D might be TRBD1 (5 bases). The V end was cut by 3 bases, the J end by 6 bases, with 12 bases between. Germline-derived CDR1 and CDR2 are DFQATT and SNEGSKA (reference sequence). The CDR3 is 13 residues long.

The V and J genes are TRBV5-3 and TRBJ1-5; 8 nucleotides line up with TRBD1. TRBV5-3 is labeled an ORF, and its function is uncertain. The CDR3 is made up of 15 amino acids. V lost 8 bases to trimming and J lost 5 bases; unmatched junction nucleotides: 12. The CDR3 DNA reads as TGTGCCAGCAGCACCGGACAGGGAAGGTATCAGCCCCAGCATTTT. This translates into CASSTGQGRYQPQHF.

V is TRBV28 and J is TRBJ2-1; a possible D gene is TRBD1 (6 bases). CDR1 MDHEN and CDR2 SYDVKM come from the germline V gene. The V and J ends lost 5 bases and 9 bases respectively, with 11 bases between them. The CDR3 length is 12 residues. The CDR3 loop reads CASSQGTGEQFF. CDR3 sequence (DNA): TGTGCCAGCAGTCAGGGGACGGGTGAGCAGTTCTTC.

V is TRBV9 and J is TRBJ1-1, with D unresolved. The germline V gene encodes CDR1 SGDLS and CDR2 YYNGEE. There are 13 residues in the CDR3. Deletions cut 7 bases from V and 1 base from J, with 11 bases between. The CDR3 protein is CASGLTSNTEAFF. The CDR3 DNA is TGTGCCAGCGGACTTACGTCGAACACTGAAGCTTTCTTT.

This clonotype was seen only a few times. The V gene is TRBV9, the J gene TRBJ1-1; possible D gene TRBD1, 5 bases. V was trimmed by 4 bases and J by 8 bases, leaving 18 bases between them. The CDR3 contains 14 residues. Looked up from germline, CDR1 is SGDLS and CDR2 is YYNGEE. The CDR3 DNA is TGTGCCAGCAGCCCCGGTCGCCGTTCAGGGGAAGCTTTCTTT. Protein product: CASSPGRRSGEAFF. Filled out from reference TRBV9 and TRBJ1-1, the complete variable domain reads DSGVTQTPKHLITATGQRVTLRCSPRSGDLSVYWYQQSLDQGLQFLIQYYNGEERAKGNILERFSAQQFPDLHSELNLSSLELGDSALYFCASSPGRRSGEAFFGQGTRLTVV.

This clonotype was detected only a few times. The V call is TRBV7-2, the J call TRBJ2-7, with D unclear. CDR1 SGHTA and CDR2 FQGNSA come from the germline V gene. The CDR3 contains 13 residues. Between the trimmed V and J ends, which lost 8 bases and 3 bases, there was a span of 14 bases. This chain's CDR3 is CASEGPSFYEQYF. CDR3 coding DNA: TGTGCCAGCGAAGGACCCTCGTTCTACGAGCAGTACTTC.